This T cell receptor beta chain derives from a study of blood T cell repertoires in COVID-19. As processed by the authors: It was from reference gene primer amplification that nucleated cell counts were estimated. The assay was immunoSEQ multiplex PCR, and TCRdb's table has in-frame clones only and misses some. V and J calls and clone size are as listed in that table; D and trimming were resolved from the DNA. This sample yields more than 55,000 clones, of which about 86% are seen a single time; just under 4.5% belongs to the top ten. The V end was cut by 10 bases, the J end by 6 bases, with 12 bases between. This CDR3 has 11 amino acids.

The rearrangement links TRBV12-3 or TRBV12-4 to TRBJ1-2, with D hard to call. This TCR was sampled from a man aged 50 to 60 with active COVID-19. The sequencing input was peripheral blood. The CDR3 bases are TGTGCCATCAACGGTCGCCATGGCTACACCTTC. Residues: CAINGRHGYTF.